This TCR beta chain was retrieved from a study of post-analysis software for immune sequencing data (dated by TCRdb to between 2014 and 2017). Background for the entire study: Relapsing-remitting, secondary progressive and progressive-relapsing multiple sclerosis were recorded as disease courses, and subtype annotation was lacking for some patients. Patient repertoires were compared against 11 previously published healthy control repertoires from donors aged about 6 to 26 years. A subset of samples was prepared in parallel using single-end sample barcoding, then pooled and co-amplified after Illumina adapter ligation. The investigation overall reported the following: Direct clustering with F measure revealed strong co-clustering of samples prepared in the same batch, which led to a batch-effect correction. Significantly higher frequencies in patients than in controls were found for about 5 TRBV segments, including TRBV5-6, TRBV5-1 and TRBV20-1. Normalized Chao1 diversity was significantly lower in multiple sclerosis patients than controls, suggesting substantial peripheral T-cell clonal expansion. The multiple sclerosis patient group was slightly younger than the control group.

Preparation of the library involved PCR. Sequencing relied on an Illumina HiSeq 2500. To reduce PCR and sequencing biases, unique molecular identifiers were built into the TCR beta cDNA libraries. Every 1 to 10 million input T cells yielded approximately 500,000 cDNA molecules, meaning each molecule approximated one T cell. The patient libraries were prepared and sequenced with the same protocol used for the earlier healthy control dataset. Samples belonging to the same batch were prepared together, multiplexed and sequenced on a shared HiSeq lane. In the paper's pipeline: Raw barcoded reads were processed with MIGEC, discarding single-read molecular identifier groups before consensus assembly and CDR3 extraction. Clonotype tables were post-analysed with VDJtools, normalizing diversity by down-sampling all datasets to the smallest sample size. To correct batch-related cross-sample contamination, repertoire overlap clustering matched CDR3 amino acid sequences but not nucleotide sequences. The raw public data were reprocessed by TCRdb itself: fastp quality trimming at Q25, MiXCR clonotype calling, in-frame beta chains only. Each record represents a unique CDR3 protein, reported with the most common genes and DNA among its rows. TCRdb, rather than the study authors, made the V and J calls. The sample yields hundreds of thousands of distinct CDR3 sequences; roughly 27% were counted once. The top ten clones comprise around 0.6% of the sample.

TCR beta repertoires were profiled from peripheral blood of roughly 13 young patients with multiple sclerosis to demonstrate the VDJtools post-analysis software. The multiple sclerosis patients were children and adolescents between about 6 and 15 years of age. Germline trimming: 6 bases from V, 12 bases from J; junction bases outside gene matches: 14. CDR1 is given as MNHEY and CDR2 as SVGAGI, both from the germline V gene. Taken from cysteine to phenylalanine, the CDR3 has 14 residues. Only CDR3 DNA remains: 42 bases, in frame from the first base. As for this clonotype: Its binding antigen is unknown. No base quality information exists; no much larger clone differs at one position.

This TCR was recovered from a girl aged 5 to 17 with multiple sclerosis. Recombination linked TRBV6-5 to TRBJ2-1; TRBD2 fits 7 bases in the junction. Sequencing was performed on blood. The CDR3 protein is CASRYGGLGDGQFF. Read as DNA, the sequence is TGTGCCAGCAGGTACGGGGGGTTGGGAGATGGGCAGTTCTTC.